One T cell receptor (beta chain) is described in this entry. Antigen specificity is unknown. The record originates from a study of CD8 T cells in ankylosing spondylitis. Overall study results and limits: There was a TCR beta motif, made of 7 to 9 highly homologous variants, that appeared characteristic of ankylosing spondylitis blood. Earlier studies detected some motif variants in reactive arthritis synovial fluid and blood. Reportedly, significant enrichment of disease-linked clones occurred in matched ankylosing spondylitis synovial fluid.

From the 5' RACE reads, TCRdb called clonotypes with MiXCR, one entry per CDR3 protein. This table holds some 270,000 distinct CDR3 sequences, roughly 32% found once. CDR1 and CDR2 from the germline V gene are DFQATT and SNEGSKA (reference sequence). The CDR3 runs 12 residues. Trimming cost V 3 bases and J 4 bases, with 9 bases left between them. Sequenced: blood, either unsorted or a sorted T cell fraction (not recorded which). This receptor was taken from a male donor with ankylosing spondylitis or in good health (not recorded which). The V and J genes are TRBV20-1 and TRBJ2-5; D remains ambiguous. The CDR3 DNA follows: TGCAGTGCTAGGGTGGGGATAGAGACCCAGTACTTC. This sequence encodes CSARVGIETQYF.